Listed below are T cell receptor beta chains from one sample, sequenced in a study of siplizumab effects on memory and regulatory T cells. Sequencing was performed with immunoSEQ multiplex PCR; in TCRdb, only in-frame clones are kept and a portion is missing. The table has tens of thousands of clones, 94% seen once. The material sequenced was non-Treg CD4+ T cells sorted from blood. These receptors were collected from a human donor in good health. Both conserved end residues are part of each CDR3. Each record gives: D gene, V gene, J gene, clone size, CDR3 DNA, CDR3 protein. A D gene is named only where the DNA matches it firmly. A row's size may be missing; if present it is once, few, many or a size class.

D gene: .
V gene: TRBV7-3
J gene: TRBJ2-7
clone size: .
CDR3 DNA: TGTGCCAGCAGCTCCCAACCAGCGGGCTACGAGCAGTACTTC
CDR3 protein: CASSSQPAGYEQYF

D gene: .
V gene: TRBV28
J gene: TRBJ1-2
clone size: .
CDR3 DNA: TGTGCCAGCAGTTCGGGACTGTCTAACTATGGCTACACCTTC
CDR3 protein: CASSSGLSNYGYTF

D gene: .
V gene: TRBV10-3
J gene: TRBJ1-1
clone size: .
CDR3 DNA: TGTGCCATCAGTGAGTCTGGCGGGAACACTGAAGCTTTCTTT
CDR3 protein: CAISESGGNTEAFF

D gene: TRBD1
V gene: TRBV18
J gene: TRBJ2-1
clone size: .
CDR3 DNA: TGTGCCAGCTCACCAGCGACAGGGTACAATGAGCAGTTCTTC
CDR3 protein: CASSPATGYNEQFF

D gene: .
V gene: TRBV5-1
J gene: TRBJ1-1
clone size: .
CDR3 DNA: TGCGCCAGCAGCTTAAGAGGGGTGAACACTGAAGCTTTCTTT
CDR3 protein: CASSLRGVNTEAFF

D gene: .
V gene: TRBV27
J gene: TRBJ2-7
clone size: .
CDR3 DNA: TGTGCCAGCAGGCAGGACCTAAGAGGGGGATACGAGCAGTACTTC
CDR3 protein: CASRQDLRGGYEQYF

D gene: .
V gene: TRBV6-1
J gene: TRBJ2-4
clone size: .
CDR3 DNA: TGTGCCAGCAGTACCCGTTTATCCTTTCAGTACTTC
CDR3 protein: CASSTRLSFQYF

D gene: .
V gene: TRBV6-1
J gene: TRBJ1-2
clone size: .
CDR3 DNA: TGTGCCAGCAGTGAACATACGGGGGCCTATGGCTACACCTTC
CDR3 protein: CASSEHTGAYGYTF

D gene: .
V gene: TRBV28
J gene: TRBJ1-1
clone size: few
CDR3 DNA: TGTGCCAGCAGTGACGGGACGGGGAACACTGAAGCTTTCTTT
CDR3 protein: CASSDGTGNTEAFF

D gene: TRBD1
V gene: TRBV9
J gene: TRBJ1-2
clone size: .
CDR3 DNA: TGTGCCAGCAGCGTAGGGGCAGGGGGCGATGGCTACACCTTC
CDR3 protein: CASSVGAGGDGYTF

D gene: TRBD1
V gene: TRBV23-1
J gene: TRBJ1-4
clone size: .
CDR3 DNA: TGCGCCAGCCGGACCCGACCCCAGGGGGCCGGTGAAAAACTGTTTTTT
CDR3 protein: CASRTRPQGAGEKLFF

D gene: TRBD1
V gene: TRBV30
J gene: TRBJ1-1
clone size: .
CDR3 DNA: TGTGCCTGGAGTGTAAAGGCAGGGGGTGGCACTGAAGCTTTCTTT
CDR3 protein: CAWSVKAGGGTEAFF

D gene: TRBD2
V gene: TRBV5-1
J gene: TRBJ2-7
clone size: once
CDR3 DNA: TGCGCCAGCAGCTTACGGACTAGCGGAGGCTACGAGCAGTACTTC
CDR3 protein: CASSLRTSGGYEQYF

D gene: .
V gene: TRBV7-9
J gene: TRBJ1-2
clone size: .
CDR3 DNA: TGTGCCAGCAGCGCGGGACCGAGGACTAACTATGGCCACACCTTC
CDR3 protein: CASSAGPRTNYGHTF

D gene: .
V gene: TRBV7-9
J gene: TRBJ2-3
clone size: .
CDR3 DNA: TGTGCCAGCAGCTCAACCACAGTGGGGACACACACGCAGTATTTT
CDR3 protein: CASSSTTVGTHTQYF